This T cell receptor beta chain is drawn from a study of CD8 T cells in ankylosing spondylitis. Study findings and constraints: Clones linked to disease were reported to show significant enrichment in matched ankylosing spondylitis synovial fluid.

Germline assignment: CDR1 DFQATT and CDR2 SNEGSKA (reference sequence). The CDR3 contains 12 residues. To note about this clonotype: Antigen specificity is unknown. A single base separates this from a much larger clone, so it may be a read error.

From the 5' RACE reads, TCRdb called clonotypes with MiXCR, one entry per CDR3 protein. Here the sample spans under 400,000 distinct CDR3 sequences, roughly 12% being singletons. The chain is built from TRBV20-1 and TRBJ1-2, with 7 bases identical to TRBD1. This receptor was identified in a female donor with ankylosing spondylitis or in good health (not recorded which). Source material: blood, either unsorted or a sorted T cell fraction (not recorded which). In DNA form, the CDR3 reads TGCAGGGTGGGACAGTGGAACTATGGCTACACCTTC. Translation gives CRVGQWNYGYTF.